This T cell receptor (beta chain) was recovered during a study of shared clonotypes between healthy human individuals. The repertoire was sequenced with immunoSEQ multiplex PCR; TCRdb's copy has only in-frame clones and lacks some. Of a few million clones in the sample, roughly 95% were seen once. Regarding this clone: Its antigen remains unknown.

The donors, healthy adults who were HIV-negative, had experienced no recent acute infections or vaccinations. All the donors were Caucasian adults who lived in Nashville, Tennessee. With 9 bases removed from V and 8 bases from J, the gap between germline ends came to 11 bases. The CDR3 length is 12 residues. Looked up from germline, CDR1 is ENHRY and CDR2 is SYGVKD. Whole-study results and caveats: Represented diversity, genetic and exposure-history alike, was limited by few donors. Sampling included only blood; tissue repertoires likely differ.

Source material: naive CD4+ T cells sorted from blood. Stated subset: CD45RA+ positively selected. This chain uses TRBV10-3 with TRBJ1-6; tentatively, D is TRBD1 (5 bases). This TCR was sampled from a man between 18 and 29 years old in good health. CDR3 region: CAIQGNDSPLHF. CDR3 nucleotides: TGTGCCATTCAGGGTAACGATTCACCCCTCCACTTT.